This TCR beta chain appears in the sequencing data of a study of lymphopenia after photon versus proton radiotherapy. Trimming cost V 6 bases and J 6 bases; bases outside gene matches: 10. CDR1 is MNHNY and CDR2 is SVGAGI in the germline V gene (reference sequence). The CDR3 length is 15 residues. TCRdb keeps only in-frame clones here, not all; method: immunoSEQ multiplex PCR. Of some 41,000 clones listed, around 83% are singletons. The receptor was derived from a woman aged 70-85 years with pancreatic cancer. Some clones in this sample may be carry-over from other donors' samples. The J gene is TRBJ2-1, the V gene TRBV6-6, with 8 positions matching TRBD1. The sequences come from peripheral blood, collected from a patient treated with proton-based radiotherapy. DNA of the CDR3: TGTGCCAGCAGCCTGACAGGGGCTGGGGGCAATGAGCAGTTCTTC. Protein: CASSLTGAGGNEQFF.